Shown below are 27 T cell receptor beta chains from a single sample sequenced in a study of T cell responses to AZD1222 COVID-19 vaccine. The method was immunoSEQ multiplex PCR; TCRdb's version includes in-frame clones alone and lacks a portion of them. The sample has 90,000 or so clones; about nine tenths are singletons. The input for sequencing was peripheral blood, taken on day 0 of AZD1222 vaccination. The receptors derive from an adult in good health.

V is TRBV4-1 and J is TRBJ2-7; maybe TRBD2 (5 bases). The germline V gene encodes CDR1 MGHRA and CDR2 YSYEKL. The CDR3 has 15 amino acids. V gave up 0 bases and J gave up 0 bases, with 9 bases separating them. In DNA form, the CDR3 reads TGCGCCAGCAGCCAAGATAGCGTCGGCTCCTACGAGCAGTACTTC. It is translated as CASSQDSVGSYEQYF.

The V call is TRBV5-6, the J call TRBJ2-2, with 9 bases identical to TRBD2. Unmatched junction bases numbered 2, after V lost 0 bases and J lost 2 bases. The CDR3 extends over 16 amino acids. Germline V lookup: CDR1 SGHDT, CDR2 YYEEEE. CDR3: CASSLAAGGNTGELFF. In DNA form, the CDR3 reads TGTGCCAGCAGCTTGGCAGCGGGGGGAAACACCGGGGAGCTGTTTTTT.

The V and J genes are TRBV9 and TRBJ2-7; D is unresolved. Germline lookup yields CDR1 SGDLS and CDR2 YYNGEE. Trimming left V 1 base short and J 2 bases short, with 13 bases between. The CDR3 length is 15 residues. The CDR3 nucleotides are TGTGCCAGCAGCGTATCGACGGGTTACGCCTACGAGCAGTACTTC. The encoded protein is CASSVSTGYAYEQYF.

The chain combines TRBV2 with TRBJ2-3; maybe TRBD2 (6 bases). The CDR3 runs to 15 residues. In germline, CDR1 is SNHLY, CDR2 FYNNEI. Trimming stripped 3 bases from V and 2 bases from J, with 12 bases between. The CDR3 here is CASSEGRRATDTQYF. CDR3 DNA: TGTGCCAGCAGTGAGGGAAGGAGGGCCACAGATACGCAGTATTTT.

V is TRBV7-3 and J is TRBJ2-1, with a weak D call TRBD2 (6 bases). CDR1 is SGHTA, CDR2 FQGTGA, per germline. V was pared by 1 base and J by 10 bases, with 14 bases between. CDR3 length: 14 amino acids. In nucleotides, the CDR3 is TGTGCCAGCAGCTTAAGTGGGCTAGCGAACGAGCAGTTCTTC. This gives the protein CASSLSGLANEQFF.

The V call is TRBV24-1, the J call TRBJ2-2; D is perhaps TRBD1 or TRBD2 (5 bases each). This CDR3 contains 13 residues. The V gene lost 5 bases and the J gene lost 3 bases, with 6 bases spanning the gap. Germline CDR1 is KGHDR and CDR2 is SFDVKD. Written as DNA, the CDR3 is TGTGCCACCAGTGGAGGGGACACCGGGGAGCTGTTTTTT. Amino acid sequence: CATSGGDTGELFF.

In its sample, this clone was seen once. The chain links TRBV27 to TRBJ1-1; maybe TRBD1 (5 bases). The CDR3 totals 17 residues. Germline V gives CDR1 MNHEY, CDR2 SMNVEV (reference sequence). V was pared by 0 bases and J by 1 base, with 15 bases between. The CDR3 nucleotides are TGTGCCAGCAGTTTATCGCCCTTTTGGACAAAGAACACTGAAGCTTTCTTT. Translation gives CASSLSPFWTKNTEAFF.

This sequence joins TRBV11-1 and TRBJ2-3; no definite D call. The CDR3 is made up of 15 amino acids. V lost 6 bases and J 2 bases, leaving 15 bases between the germline ends. CDR1 SGHAT and CDR2 FQDESV come from the germline V gene (reference sequence). CDR3 nucleotides: TGTGCCAGCAGGTCCCGCGGTTCCCCCACAGATACGCAGTATTTT. This encodes CASRSRGSPTDTQYF.

The V call is TRBV4-3, the J call TRBJ1-3; a possible D gene is TRBD1 (5 bases). V lost 2 bases and J lost 0, with 11 bases in between. This CDR3 is built from 16 residues. The germline V gene encodes CDR1 LGHNA and CDR2 YSLEER. The CDR3 coding sequence is TGCGCCAGCAGCCAATTAGCGGACAACTCTGGAAACACCATATATTTT. Translation: CASSQLADNSGNTIYF.

The J gene is TRBJ2-3, the V gene TRBV19, with 7 bases matching TRBD2. The V and J ends lost 3 bases and 2 bases, in that order; junction bases with no gene match: 5. Per the germline V gene, CDR1 is LNHDA and CDR2 is SQIVND (reference sequence). The CDR3 covers 15 residues. The CDR3 DNA follows: TGTGCCAGTAGTATTGGCGGGAGACCCACAGATACGCAGTATTTT. It yields the protein CASSIGGRPTDTQYF.

The chain recombines TRBV6-5 with TRBJ1-2; D gene unclear. This CDR3 region has 13 residues. Trimming took off 5 bases at V and 8 bases at J, with 15 bases between the two ends. Germline lookup yields CDR1 MNHEY and CDR2 SVGAGI. The DNA of the CDR3 is TGTGCCAGCAGTAGCCGAAGAGAAGTGGGCTACACCTTC. This gives the protein CASSSRREVGYTF.

The chain has TRBV20-1 and TRBJ2-3; 11 bases fit TRBD2. V lost 3 bases to trimming and J lost 14 bases; unmatched junction nucleotides: 7. The CDR3 length is 12 residues. Germline V gives CDR1 DFQATT, CDR2 SNEGSKA (reference sequence). The CDR3 sequence: CSASLTSGRGYF. The CDR3 DNA is TGCAGTGCTAGTCTAACTAGCGGGAGAGGGTATTTT.

J is TRBJ1-1 and V is TRBV13; no definite D call. The V gene's germline CDR1 is PRHDT and CDR2 FYEKMQ (reference sequence). V gave up 2 bases and J gave up 0 bases, with 10 bases separating them. The CDR3 loop spans 15 amino acids. The chain's CDR3 is CASSLFGGLNTEAFF. The CDR3 bases are TGTGCCAGCAGCTTATTCGGAGGTCTGAACACTGAAGCTTTCTTT.

This rearrangement joins TRBV5-5 to TRBJ1-5; a possible D gene is TRBD1 (5 bases). CDR1 SGHKS and CDR2 YYEKEE come from the germline V gene (reference sequence). This CDR3 has 15 residues. Trimming pared 0 bases from V and 6 bases from J, leaving 13 bases between. In DNA form, the CDR3 reads TGTGCCAGCAGCTTGGCGCAGGGAGCATCTCAGCCCCAGCATTTT. Its protein is CASSLAQGASQPQHF.

The chain is built from TRBV5-8 and TRBJ1-5, with D perhaps matching TRBD1 (5 bases). In germline, CDR1 is SGHTS, CDR2 YDEGEE. The CDR3 length is 13 residues. Trimming took off 4 bases at V and 4 bases at J, with 9 bases between the two ends. The CDR3 sequence is CASSTGLNQPQHF. The DNA for the CDR3 is TGTGCCAGCAGCACGGGACTGAATCAGCCCCAGCATTTT.

V is TRBV4-1 and J is TRBJ1-2; 9 bases line up with TRBD1. The CDR3 is made up of 15 amino acids. V shed 3 bases, J shed 7 bases, and the junction held 9 bases outside the gene matches. CDR1 and CDR2 (germline): MGHRA, YSYEKL. In DNA, the CDR3 is TGCGCCAGCAGCCACGGACAGGGGCTGTTCGCTGGCTACACCTTC. Translated, it gives CASSHGQGLFAGYTF.

V usage is TRBV30 and J usage is TRBJ2-7; 8 bases map to TRBD1. V was clipped by 4 bases and J by 4 bases; unmatched bases: 6. Per germline, CDR1 GTSNPN and CDR2 SVGIG (reference sequence). The CDR3 contains 13 residues. CDR3 nucleotides: TGTGCCTGGAATCAGGGGGCGGAATACGAGCAGTACTTC. It codes for CAWNQGAEYEQYF. The full variable domain, its missing parts supplied by reference TRBV30 and TRBJ2-7, is SQTIHQWPATLVQPVGSPLSLECTVEGTSNPNLYWYRQAAGRGLQLLFYSVGIGQISSEVPQNLSASRPQDRQFILSSKKLLLSDSGFYLCAWNQGAEYEQYFGPGTRLTVT.

The rearrangement uses TRBV7-6 and TRBJ1-2, with 8 bases aligning to TRBD1. This CDR3 comprises 14 residues. Germline CDR1 and CDR2: SGHVS and FNYEAQ. V dropped 1 base and J dropped 8; count of bases not matched to a gene: 6. CDR3 in DNA: TGTGCCAGCAGCTTAGGGACAGGGCGAGGAGGCTACACCTTC. Encoded protein: CASSLGTGRGGYTF. Full variable domain (outside the CDR3, taken from reference TRBV7-6 and TRBJ1-2): GAGVSQSPRYKVTKRGQDVALRCDPISGHVSLYWYRQALGQGPEFLTYFNYEAQQDKSGLPNDRFSAERPEGSISTLTIQRTEQRDSAMYRCASSLGTGRGGYTFGSGTRLTVV.

The chain is built from TRBV5-8 and TRBJ2-7; TRBD1 agrees at 9 bases. Trimming cost V 2 bases and J 6 bases; bases outside gene matches: 9. The CDR3 is made up of 15 amino acids. Looked up from germline, CDR1 is SGHTS and CDR2 is YDEGEE. CDR3 sequence reads: CASSFSPDRGGEQYF. The CDR3 bases are TGTGCCAGCAGCTTCTCCCCCGACAGGGGGGGCGAGCAGTACTTC.

The chain has TRBV2 and TRBJ2-2; no reliable D call. Germline values: CDR1 SNHLY, CDR2 FYNNEI. V was trimmed by 0 bases and J by 6 bases, leaving 11 bases between them. The CDR3 has 15 residues. The CDR3 sequence: CASSEAGSRPGELFF. Written as DNA, the CDR3 is TGTGCCAGCAGTGAAGCAGGGTCCCGGCCCGGGGAGCTGTTTTTT.

This sequence joins TRBV10-2 and TRBJ1-1, with D possibly matching TRBD1 (5 bases). The germline V and J ends were trimmed by 3 bases and 2 bases, with 10 bases remaining between them. CDR1 is WSHSY, CDR2 SAAADI, per germline. The CDR3 runs to 14 residues. The CDR3 protein is CASSEMRGNTEAFF. Here the CDR3 DNA reads TGCGCCAGCAGTGAAATGAGGGGAAACACTGAAGCTTTCTTT.

The V and J genes are TRBV9 and TRBJ1-3; no clear D. V was cut by 3 bases and J by 7 bases, with 14 bases left in between. CDR1 and CDR2 (germline): SGDLS, YYNGEE. CDR3 length: 14 residues. CDR3: CASSEGGLSNTIYF. In nucleotides, the CDR3 is TGTGCCAGCAGCGAGGGAGGGTTGTCGAACACCATATATTTT.

The chain recombines TRBV2 with TRBJ1-5; D unresolved. Germline lookup yields CDR1 SNHLY and CDR2 FYNNEI. This CDR3 is built from 15 residues. Trimming removed 3 bases from V and 1 base from J, with 10 bases in between. The CDR3 DNA sequence: TGTGCCAGCAGTGAGGTCAGTAAGAGCAATCAGCCCCAGCATTTT. Its protein product is CASSEVSKSNQPQHF.

The V call is TRBV7-9, the J call TRBJ2-7, with 8 bases lining up with TRBD2. Germline V lookup: CDR1 SEHNR, CDR2 FQNEAQ (reference sequence). The CDR3 sequence is 16 residues long. Losses at the gene ends were 2 bases for V and 2 bases for J; bases not matched to a gene: 8. The DNA for the CDR3 is TGTGCCAGCAGCTTAATGGGAGCGGGAGCGGCCTACGAGCAGTACTTC. Its protein product is CASSLMGAGAAYEQYF.

This sequence joins TRBV7-6 and TRBJ2-7, with TRBD2 matching 11 bases. The CDR3 loop spans 15 amino acids. The V segment lost 6 bases and the J segment 5 bases; nucleotides outside the gene matches: 9. In germline, CDR1 is SGHVS, CDR2 FNYEAQ. CDR3 nucleotides: TGTGCCAGCAGTCGCACTAGCGGGGGAGATCACGAGCAGTACTTC. This translates into CASSRTSGGDHEQYF.

The chain recombines TRBV9 with TRBJ1-4, with a possible D match to TRBD1 (5 bases). Germline V gives CDR1 SGDLS, CDR2 YYNGEE. Between the trimmed V and J ends, which lost 6 bases and 0 bases, there was a span of 24 bases. The CDR3 is 19 residues long. The CDR3 spells CASNPPAQGVQTTNEKLFF. In DNA form, the CDR3 reads TGTGCCAGCAACCCCCCCGCCCAAGGGGTTCAAACAACTAATGAAAAACTGTTTTTT.

The chain uses TRBV10-3 and TRBJ1-1, with no clear D. V lost 3 bases and J 1 base, leaving 9 bases between the germline ends. The germline V gene has CDR1 ENHRY and CDR2 SYGVKD. The CDR3 spans 14 residues. The CDR3 DNA reads TGTGCCATCAGTGAAGAAAGAGGGAACACTGAAGCTTTCTTT. Protein product: CAISEERGNTEAFF.